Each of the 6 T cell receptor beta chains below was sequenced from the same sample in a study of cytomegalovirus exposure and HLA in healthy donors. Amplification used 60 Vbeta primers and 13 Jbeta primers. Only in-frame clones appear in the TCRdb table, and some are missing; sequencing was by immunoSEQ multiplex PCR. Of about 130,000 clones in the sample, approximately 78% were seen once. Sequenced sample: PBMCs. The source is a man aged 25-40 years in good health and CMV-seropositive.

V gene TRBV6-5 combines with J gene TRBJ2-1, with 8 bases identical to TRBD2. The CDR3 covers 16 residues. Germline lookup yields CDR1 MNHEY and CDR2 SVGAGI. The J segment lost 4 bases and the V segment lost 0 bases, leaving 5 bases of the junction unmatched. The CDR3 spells CASSYSRVAGYNEQFF. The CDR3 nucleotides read TGTGCCAGCAGTTACTCCCGAGTAGCGGGATACAATGAGCAGTTCTTC.

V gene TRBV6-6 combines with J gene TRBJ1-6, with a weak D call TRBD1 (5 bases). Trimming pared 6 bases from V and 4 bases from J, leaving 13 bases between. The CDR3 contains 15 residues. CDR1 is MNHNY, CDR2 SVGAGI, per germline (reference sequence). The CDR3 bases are TGTGCCAGCAGCCCGACAGTTCCGTATAATTCACCCCTCCACTTT. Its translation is CASSPTVPYNSPLHF.

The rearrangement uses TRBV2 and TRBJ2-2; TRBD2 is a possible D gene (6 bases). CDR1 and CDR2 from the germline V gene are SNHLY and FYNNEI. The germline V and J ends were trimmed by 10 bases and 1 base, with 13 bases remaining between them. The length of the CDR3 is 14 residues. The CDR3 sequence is CAMLEGGNTGELFF. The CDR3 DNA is TGTGCCATGCTAGAGGGAGGGAACACCGGGGAGCTGTTTTTT.

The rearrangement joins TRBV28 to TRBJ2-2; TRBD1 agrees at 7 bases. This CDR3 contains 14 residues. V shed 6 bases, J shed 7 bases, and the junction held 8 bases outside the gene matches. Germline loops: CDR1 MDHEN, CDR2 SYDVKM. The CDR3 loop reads CASRLQQGIGELFF. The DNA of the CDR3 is TGTGCCAGCAGACTACAACAGGGGATCGGGGAGCTGTTTTTT.

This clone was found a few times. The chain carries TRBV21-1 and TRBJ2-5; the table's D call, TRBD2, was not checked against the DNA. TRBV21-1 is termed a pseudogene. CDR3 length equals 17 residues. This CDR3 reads CASSSPLLAGGPETQYF. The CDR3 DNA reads TGTGCCAGCTCGTCACCCCTACTAGCGGGAGGGCCGGAGACCCAGTACTTC.

CDR3 sequence (DNA): TGTGCCAGCAGCGTATCGGAGTCCAACACTGAAGCTTTCTTT. This gives the protein CASSVSESNTEAFF. The chain carries TRBV9 and TRBJ1-1; D remains unclear. Germline assignment: CDR1 SGDLS and CDR2 YYNGEE. The CDR3 consists of 14 residues. Trimming removed 1 base at V and 2 bases at J, with 9 bases between.